What follows are 3 T cell receptor beta chains derived from one specimen sequenced in a study of CD8+CD57+ T cells in acquired aplastic anemia. CDR3 and TCR beta VDJ profiling relied on a genomic DNA template. TCRdb independently ran MiXCR on the reads; one entry per CDR3 protein. This table has around 200,000 distinct CDR3 sequences, roughly 63% appearing once. Sequencing involved patients with CD8+CD57+ cell expansion previously shown by flow cytometry. The sample taken for sequencing was sorted CD4+, CD8+, or CD8+CD57+ T cells (not recorded which) from PBMCs. These receptors all come from a human donor with aplastic anemia.

Regarding this clonotype: The CDR3 does not close with the conserved phenylalanine or tryptophan, likely indicating a read error. The chain joins TRBV24-1 to TRBJ2-7, with D maybe TRBD2 (7 bases). V was clipped by 5 bases and J by 7 bases, with 14 bases between them. This CDR3 has 13 amino acids. Germline V gives CDR1 KGHDR, CDR2 SFDVKD. The CDR3 DNA follows: TGTGCCACCAGTGGAGGGGGGGCGAGGGAGCAGTACTCC. This sequence encodes CATSGGGAREQYS.

In its sample, this clonotype was seen many times. V gene TRBV6-4 combines with J gene TRBJ1-6; 7 nucleotides line up with TRBD1. The CDR3 totals 15 residues. Germline V gives CDR1 MRHNA, CDR2 SNTAGT. With 3 bases clipped from V and 7 bases from J, the junction kept 6 bases outside the gene matches. The CDR3 is CASSEVEQGNSPLHF. CDR3 nucleotide sequence: TGTGCCAGCAGTGAAGTGGAACAGGGGAATTCACCCCTCCACTTT.

This clonotype came up a few times. The chain links TRBV20-1 to TRBJ2-3; 15 nucleotides line up with TRBD2. This CDR3 spans 19 amino acids. With 0 bases clipped from V and 2 bases from J, the junction kept 9 bases outside the gene matches. Germline V lookup: CDR1 DFQATT, CDR2 SNEGSKA (reference sequence). CDR3 sequence: CSARDSTGLAGGTTDTQYF. The CDR3 DNA follows: TGCAGTGCTAGAGATTCAACAGGACTAGCGGGGGGGACCACAGATACGCAGTATTTT.